A single sample is the source of the 11 T cell receptor beta chains below, sequenced in a study of cytomegalovirus exposure and HLA in healthy donors. Both 60 Vbeta primers and 13 Jbeta primers went into the PCR. The table came from immunoSEQ multiplex PCR; TCRdb's copy has only in-frame clones and leaves some out. The data contain about 120,000 clones, around 60% of them singletons. Sequences were obtained from PBMCs. These receptors all come from a man in his forties or fifties in good health and CMV-seropositive.

The chain combines TRBV27 with TRBJ2-7; tentatively, D is TRBD1 (6 bases). The V gene's germline CDR1 is MNHEY and CDR2 SMNVEV (reference sequence). V was trimmed by 8 bases and J by 2 bases, leaving 22 bases between them. CDR3 length: 16 residues. The CDR3 sequence is CASPIPPTQGPYEQYF. The CDR3 nucleotides read TGTGCCAGCCCAATACCCCCCACACAGGGACCCTACGAGCAGTACTTC.

The chain links TRBV5-8 to TRBJ2-1; TRBD2 aligns across 9 bases. Trimming cost V 0 bases and J 9 bases; bases outside gene matches: 13. The CDR3 spans 17 residues. The V gene's germline CDR1 is SGHTS and CDR2 YDEGEE. CDR3 region: CASSLAASGINRFEQFF. CDR3 nucleotide sequence: TGTGCCAGCAGCTTGGCCGCTAGCGGGATCAACCGGTTTGAGCAGTTCTTC.

The V gene is TRBV18, the J gene TRBJ1-5; possible D gene TRBD1, 6 bases. The CDR3 runs to 15 residues. Trimming shortened V by 3 bases and J by 6 bases, and 15 bases separated the two germline ends. Germline loops: CDR1 KGHSH, CDR2 LQKENI. CDR3 sequence reads: CASSPAGARGQPQHF. DNA of the CDR3: TGTGCCAGCTCACCCGCGGGGGCCCGGGGTCAGCCCCAGCATTTT.

This clone was found a few times. V gene TRBV6-6 combines with J gene TRBJ1-1; no reliable D call. Deletions cut 5 bases from V and 4 bases from J, with 11 bases between. The CDR3 is made up of 13 amino acids. CDR1 is MNHNY and CDR2 is SVGAGI in the germline V gene (reference sequence). This chain's CDR3 is CASSAQEGTEAFF. The CDR3, as DNA: TGTGCCAGCAGTGCGCAGGAGGGCACTGAAGCTTTCTTT.

V usage is TRBV27 and J usage is TRBJ2-6, with 11 bases lining up with TRBD1. Germline V gene sequence: CDR1 MNHEY, CDR2 SMNVEV (reference sequence). V lost 4 bases to trimming and J lost 2 bases; unmatched junction nucleotides: 4. The CDR3 runs 17 residues. This CDR3 is CASSSGQGAPGANVLTF. DNA for the CDR3: TGTGCCAGCAGTTCAGGACAGGGGGCTCCTGGGGCCAACGTCCTGACTTTC.

This clone was observed a handful of times. V gene TRBV7-6 combines with J gene TRBJ2-7; a possible D gene is TRBD1 (6 bases). V gave up 4 bases and J gave up 3 bases, with 13 bases separating them. CDR1 SGHVS and CDR2 FNYEAQ come from the germline V gene. CDR3 length equals 14 residues. CDR3 nucleotides: TGTGCCAGCAGCTCTGAGGGGGTGGACTACGAGCAGTACTTC. Amino acids: CASSSEGVDYEQYF.

The gene calls are TRBV6-1 and TRBJ1-4, with 11 bases matching TRBD1. The trim removed 1 base at V and 6 bases at J, leaving 1 base unmatched. Germline assignment: CDR1 MNHNS and CDR2 SASEGT. This CDR3 has 15 amino acids. The CDR3 sequence is CASSEGTGGYEKLFF. CDR3 DNA sequence: TGTGCCAGCAGTGAAGGGACAGGGGGCTATGAAAAACTGTTTTTT.

The V and J genes are TRBV2 and TRBJ2-7; 7 nucleotides agree with TRBD1. The germline V gene encodes CDR1 SNHLY and CDR2 FYNNEI. The CDR3 covers 14 residues. V lost 7 bases, J lost 0 bases, and 6 bases stayed unmatched. In DNA form, the CDR3 reads TGTGCCAGCAACTGGGCAGGGGGCTCCTACGAGCAGTACTTC. Protein: CASNWAGGSYEQYF.

This clone was found once. This chain joins TRBV13 and TRBJ2-7, with no clear D. The V gene lost 6 bases and the J gene lost 7 bases, with 10 bases spanning the gap. This CDR3 has 11 residues. Germline lookup yields CDR1 PRHDT and CDR2 FYEKMQ (reference sequence). The CDR3 spells CASSRDWEQYF. In DNA, the CDR3 is TGTGCCAGCAGTCGTGACTGGGAGCAGTACTTC.

This chain joins TRBV18 and TRBJ2-5; TRBD2 aligns across 13 bases. This CDR3 has 15 residues. Germline CDR1 and CDR2: KGHSH and LQKENI. The junction had 4 bases not matched to a gene; V was cut back by 6 bases and J by 3 bases. CDR3 protein: CASSYGLAGEETQYF. CDR3 DNA: TGTGCCAGCTCGTACGGACTAGCGGGAGAAGAGACCCAGTACTTC.

To note about this clone: Other nucleotide sequences in the sample specify the same CDR3. This chain uses TRBV5-1 with TRBJ2-1; 8 bases map to TRBD2. With 4 bases clipped from V and 0 bases from J, the junction kept 3 bases outside the gene matches. Looked up from germline, CDR1 is SGHRS and CDR2 is YFSETQ. This CDR3 region has 15 residues. CDR3 residues: CASSVSGSSYNEQFF. The CDR3 DNA sequence: TGCGCCAGCAGCGTAAGCGGGAGCTCCTACAATGAGCAGTTCTTC. Full variable domain (outside the CDR3, taken from reference TRBV5-1 and TRBJ2-1): KAGVTQTPRYLIKTRGQQVTLSCSPISGHRSVSWYQQTPGQGLQFLFEYFSETQRNKGNFPGRFSGRQFSNSRSEMNVSTLELGDSALYLCASSVSGSSYNEQFFGPGTRLTVL.